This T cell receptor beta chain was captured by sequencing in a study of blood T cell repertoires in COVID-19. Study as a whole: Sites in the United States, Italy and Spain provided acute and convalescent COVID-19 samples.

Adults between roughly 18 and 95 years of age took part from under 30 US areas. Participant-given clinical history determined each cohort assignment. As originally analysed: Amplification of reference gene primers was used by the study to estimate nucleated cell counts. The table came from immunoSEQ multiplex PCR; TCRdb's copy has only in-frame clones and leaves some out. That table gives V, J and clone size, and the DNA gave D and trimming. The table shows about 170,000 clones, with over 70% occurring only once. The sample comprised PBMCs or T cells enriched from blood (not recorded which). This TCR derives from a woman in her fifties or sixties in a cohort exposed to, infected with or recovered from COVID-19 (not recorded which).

For the CDR3, the DNA is TGTGCCAGCAGCTTAGTAAACTACAATGAGCAGTTCTTC. This encodes CASSLVNYNEQFF. This rearrangement joins TRBV11-3 to TRBJ2-1; D gene uncertain. Trimming shortened V by 1 base and J by 3 bases, and 4 bases separated the two germline ends. CDR1 and CDR2 from the germline V gene are SGHNT and YENEEA. CDR3 length: 13 amino acids.